Listed below are T cell receptor beta chains from one sample, sequenced in a study of CD8 T cells in ankylosing spondylitis. TCRdb independently ran MiXCR on the 5' RACE reads; one entry per CDR3 protein. The sample gives 250,000 to 350,000 distinct CDR3 sequences, less than 10% of which show up once; about 14% is in the top ten. The sample was blood, either unsorted or a sorted T cell fraction (not recorded which). The receptors stem from a male donor with ankylosing spondylitis. Each CDR3 is given without its conserved first and last residue. Only part of the rows carry a size: once, few, many, or a class if the clone is expanded.

>TRBV7-9|few|TRBJ2-2
ASSSGKLGTGELF
>TRBV4-2|few|TRBJ1-1
ASSQGEGNTEAF
>TRBV28|-|TRBJ2-1
ASGRFYNEQF
>TRBV5-1|-|TRBJ1-4
ASSPGGLTNEKLF
>TRBV20-1|many|TRBJ1-5
SARPPLVGNQPQH
>TRBV6-6|-|TRBJ2-5
ASSYREAWTQY
>TRBV7-9|few|TRBJ1-1
ASSLSGVNTEAF
>TRBV28|-|TRBJ2-3
ASSALAGEGDTQY
>TRBV29-1|-|TRBJ2-3
SVESFTDTQY
>TRBV4-2|many|TRBJ2-6
ASSRAGYGANVLT
>TRBV9|many|TRBJ2-7
ASSVEGTSLYEQY
>TRBV4-1|many|TRBJ2-3
ASSRGGDTQY
>TRBV29-1|many|TRBJ2-2
SVVGAGVVTGELF
>TRBV29-1|few|TRBJ2-7
SVSRVGVYEQY
>TRBV5-1|many|TRBJ2-1
ASSYVPGLYNEQF
>TRBV7-2|-|TRBJ1-5
ASSLGRQPNNQPQH
>TRBV27|-|TRBJ1-1
ASSQGRGMNTEAF
>TRBV7-9|-|TRBJ2-5
ASSLDVSSQY
>TRBV5-1|-|TRBJ1-6
ASSLHGTGPESPLH
>TRBV4-2|few|TRBJ2-5
ASSQNGAANQETQY
>TRBV20-1|-|TRBJ1-1
SATDTRRTEAF
>TRBV20-1|few|TRBJ2-2
SAPKGKNTGELF
>TRBV28|-|TRBJ2-7
ASGIGASGAYEQY
>TRBV24-1|-|TRBJ2-7
ATAAGDSYEQY